A single T cell receptor (beta chain) is shown here with its context. As yet, its antigen is unknown. Measured with immunoSEQ multiplex PCR; TCRdb has only the in-frame clones, and not every one. The sample shows some 43,000 clones, approximately 83% of them seen only once. This sample was included in a study of OX40 agonist ivuxolimab in advanced cancers. Study-wide background: Patients with hepatocellular carcinoma, melanoma, renal cell or head and neck cancer made up the dose-escalation patients. The study reported partial responses in three patients: one hepatocellular carcinoma, two cutaneous melanoma.

Germline V gives CDR1 LNHDA, CDR2 SQIVND (reference sequence). The CDR3 covers 15 residues. The V gene lost 7 bases and the J gene lost 3 bases, with 16 bases spanning the gap. Overall study results and limits: Determination of antigen specificity was not performed for the expanded peripheral T cells. Averaging showed that CD8+ T cells had more expanded clones than CD4+ did.

The chain joins TRBV19 to TRBJ1-5, with D perhaps TRBD1 (5 bases). The sequence came from an adult with an advanced solid tumor such as melanoma, head and neck, liver or kidney cancer. Sequenced material: CD4+ or CD8+ T cells sorted from blood, taken in a trial of the OX40 agonist ivuxolimab. CDR3 nucleotide sequence: TGTGCCAGTACCTCAGGGCGCAAACCCAATCAGCCCCAGCATTTT. It is translated as CASTSGRKPNQPQHF.